Shown below are 20 T cell receptor beta chains from a single sample sequenced in a study of T-cell memory formation after mild COVID-19. TCRdb reprocessed the 5' RACE reads with MiXCR, giving one entry per CDR3 protein. The sample consists of 400,000 or so distinct CDR3 sequences, 20% of them appearing once. Sequences were obtained from PBMCs or a T cell subset sorted from them (not recorded which). All receptors derive from an adult woman who had mild COVID-19 (a few samples of this study predate the infection). Cell type and time point are not known.

There are a few counts of this clonotype. This chain connects TRBV18 to TRBJ2-7, with 7 nucleotides matching TRBD1. CDR3 size: 13 residues. Germline V gene lookup returns CDR1 KGHSH and CDR2 LQKENI. V shed 4 bases and J 5 bases; nucleotides not matched to a gene: 5. The CDR3 sequence: CASSQRQGDEQYF. The CDR3 DNA reads as TGTGCCAGCTCACAACGACAGGGCGACGAGCAGTACTTC. The variable domain in full, with the rest retrieved from reference TRBV18 and TRBJ2-7, is NAGVMQNPRHLVRRRGQEARLRCSPMKGHSHVYWYRQLPEEGLKFMVYLQKENIIDESGMPKERFSAEFPKEGPSILRIQQVVRGDSAAYFCASSQRQGDEQYFGPGTRLTVT.

The chain uses TRBV6-5 and TRBJ2-7; 7 positions match TRBD2. V lost 0 bases and J lost 2; bases outside the gene matches: 7. Germline values: CDR1 MNHEY, CDR2 SVGAGI. There are 16 residues in the CDR3. CDR3 nucleotides: TGTGCCAGCAGTTACTCGAGGGCTAGCGGAACCTACGAGCAGTACTTC. Amino acid sequence: CASSYSRASGTYEQYF.

The chain joins TRBV19 to TRBJ2-5; 14 bases are a match to TRBD2. Germline V lookup: CDR1 LNHDA, CDR2 SQIVND (reference sequence). The V and J ends lost 5 bases and 4 bases, in that order; junction bases with no gene match: 3. This CDR3 is 15 amino acids long. CDR3 sequence reads: CASSGTSGSLETQYF. CDR3 in DNA: TGTGCCAGTAGTGGGACTAGCGGGAGCCTAGAGACCCAGTACTTC.

The chain carries TRBV18 and TRBJ1-1, with D hard to call. This CDR3 is built from 14 residues. V was cut by 2 bases and J by 1 base, with 8 bases left in between. Germline values: CDR1 KGHSH, CDR2 LQKENI. CDR3 nucleotide sequence: TGTGCCAGCTCACCAATCCCCACGAACACTGAAGCTTTCTTT. Its translation: CASSPIPTNTEAFF.

This clonotype was observed a handful of times. This chain uses TRBV7-9 with TRBJ2-1; tentatively, D is TRBD2 (6 bases). This CDR3 region has 17 residues. The V gene lost 7 bases and the J gene lost 0 bases, with 19 bases spanning the gap. From germline, CDR1 is SEHNR and CDR2 FQNEAQ (reference sequence). The CDR3 DNA sequence: TGTGCCAGCACCTTCGGGGGTGGTCAGGACTCCTACAATGAGCAGTTCTTC. Its translation: CASTFGGGQDSYNEQFF.

This clonotype was detected a few times. The genes are TRBV24-1 and TRBJ2-1; possible D gene TRBD2, 6 bases. Per the germline V gene, CDR1 is KGHDR and CDR2 is SFDVKD. The germline V and J ends were trimmed by 10 bases and 7 bases, with 16 bases remaining between them. The CDR3 contains 13 residues. The DNA for the CDR3 is TGTGCCACGGGACTTGCCGTGAGAAATGAGCAGTTCTTC. Translated: CATGLAVRNEQFF.

This clonotype was seen many times. V is TRBV3-1 and J is TRBJ2-7, with D maybe TRBD1 (6 bases). Trimming stripped 4 bases from V and 6 bases from J, with 10 bases between. The CDR3 has 12 residues. Germline-derived CDR1 and CDR2 are LGHDT and YNNKEL (reference sequence). DNA for the CDR3: TGTGCCAGCAGCCGAGGGGGAGTCGAGCAGTACTTC. Translated, it gives CASSRGGVEQYF.

This clonotype was detected a few times. The chain combines TRBV12-3 or TRBV12-4 with TRBJ1-1, with D uncertain. The CDR3 extends over 14 amino acids. Trimming cost V 3 bases and J 6 bases, with 14 bases left between them. CDR3 residues: CASSFSNLHAEAFF. The DNA of the CDR3 is TGTGCCAGCAGTTTCTCCAACCTCCACGCTGAAGCTTTCTTT.

This clonotype appeared many times. The gene calls are TRBV7-2 and TRBJ1-2, with D uncertain. The CDR3 covers 12 residues. The V gene's germline CDR1 is SGHTA and CDR2 FQGNSA. Trimming removed 3 bases at V and 4 bases at J, with 6 bases between. The CDR3 DNA is TGTGCCAGCAGCTTGAGTCGCTATGGCTACACCTTC. It encodes CASSLSRYGYTF. Based on the CDR3 plus reference TRBV7-2 and TRBJ1-2, the full variable domain is GAGVSQSPSNKVTEKGKDVELRCDPISGHTALYWYRQSLGQGLEFLIYFQGNSAPDKSGLPSDRFSAERTGGSVSTLTIQRTQQEDSAVYLCASSLSRYGYTFGSGTRLTVV.

This chain connects TRBV4-2 to TRBJ2-7; no firm D call. Per germline, CDR1 LGHNA and CDR2 YNFKEQ. This CDR3 has 14 residues. V was cut by 4 bases and J by 5 bases, with 15 bases left in between. The CDR3 region has the DNA TGTGCCAGCAGCCCGTCGACCTATTTGGACGAGCAGTACTTC. It is translated as CASSPSTYLDEQYF.

This clonotype was counted at least ten times. This CDR3 is CASSTGGNTDTQYF. In nucleotides, the CDR3 is TGTGCCAGCAGCACCGGTGGGAACACAGATACGCAGTATTTT. The chain carries TRBV7-3 and TRBJ2-3; D unresolved. Trimming took 5 bases from V and 2 from J, leaving 11 bases between them. Germline CDR1 SGHTA, CDR2 FQGTGA. The CDR3 sequence is 14 residues long.

The CDR3 nucleotides read TGCGCCAGCAGTCGGGGCGACTACGAGCAGTACTTC. It translates to CASSRGDYEQYF. The chain uses TRBV5-1 and TRBJ2-7; D is possibly TRBD1 or TRBD2 (5 bases each). Trimming stripped 5 bases from V and 3 bases from J, with 9 bases between. The length of the CDR3 is 12 residues. CDR1 is SGHRS and CDR2 is YFSETQ in the germline V gene.

The DNA for the CDR3 is TGTGCCAGCAGTTACTCTGGGGTGGACGATGAGACCCAGTACTTC. Translating gives CASSYSGVDDETQYF. The rearrangement links TRBV6-5 to TRBJ2-5; D not resolved. The V gene lost 0 bases and the J gene lost 5 bases, with 13 bases spanning the gap. The V gene's germline CDR1 is MNHEY and CDR2 SVGAGI. CDR3 length: 15 residues.

This chain joins TRBV5-1 and TRBJ1-1; 7 nucleotides agree with TRBD1. V was pared by 5 bases and J by 5 bases, with 15 bases of the junction left unmatched. Germline V lookup: CDR1 SGHRS, CDR2 YFSETQ. CDR3 length: 16 residues. The CDR3: CASRHLSGGALTEAFF. The CDR3 DNA is TGCGCCAGCAGGCATCTTTCAGGGGGGGCGCTGACTGAAGCTTTCTTT.

Only a few counts were recorded for this clonotype. The genes are TRBV7-6 and TRBJ2-5, with 8 nucleotides matching TRBD1. CDR3 length: 14 amino acids. Germline-derived CDR1 and CDR2 are SGHVS and FNYEAQ. V shed 3 bases and J 5 bases; nucleotides not matched to a gene: 5. DNA for the CDR3: TGTGCCAGCAGCTTTAGACAGGGGAGGGAGACCCAGTACTTC. It yields the protein CASSFRQGRETQYF.

This rearrangement joins TRBV9 to TRBJ1-5; TRBD1 is a possible D gene (6 bases). This CDR3 has 14 residues. Trimming took off 2 bases at V and 1 base at J, with 7 bases between the two ends. CDR1 SGDLS and CDR2 YYNGEE come from the germline V gene. CDR3 bases: TGTGCCAGCAGCGTCGGACAGAGCAATCAGCCCCAGCATTTT. Its translation is CASSVGQSNQPQHF.

In this sample, this clonotype turned up a few times. The chain uses TRBV20-1 and TRBJ2-5, with 10 bases fitting TRBD2. Germline loops: CDR1 DFQATT, CDR2 SNEGSKA (reference sequence). The CDR3 runs to 16 residues. Trimming took 1 base from V and 0 from J; bases not matched to a gene: 5. CDR3 amino acids: CSARGILAGYQETQYF. The CDR3 nucleotides read TGCAGTGCTAGAGGGATACTAGCGGGGTACCAAGAGACCCAGTACTTC.

This clonotype was recorded a few times. J is TRBJ2-7 and V is TRBV4-3; 7 positions agree with TRBD2. The CDR3 is 15 amino acids. Trimming at V came to 3 bases and at J to 0 bases, leaving 5 bases not matched to a gene. CDR1 LGHNA and CDR2 YSLEER come from the germline V gene. The CDR3 nucleotides read TGCGCCAGCAGCCAGATAGCGGGCCTCTCCTACGAGCAGTACTTC. This translates into CASSQIAGLSYEQYF.

The genes are TRBV24-1 and TRBJ1-2; D perhaps matches TRBD1 (5 bases). The germline V gene encodes CDR1 KGHDR and CDR2 SFDVKD. The CDR3 spans 13 residues. V was shortened by 9 bases and J by 2 bases, with 12 bases between the two germline ends. The CDR3 here is CATEGRSNYGYTF. The CDR3 DNA follows: TGTGCCACCGAGGGACGGTCCAACTATGGCTACACCTTC.

This clonotype was recorded at least ten times. The J gene is TRBJ2-3, the V gene TRBV9; D might be TRBD1 or TRBD2, each matching 5 bases. The ends were cut back, 4 bases at V and 7 bases at J, with 22 bases in the middle. The germline V gene has CDR1 SGDLS and CDR2 YYNGEE. There are 16 residues in the CDR3. The CDR3 DNA reads as TGTGCCAGCAGCCCAACCGGGACCACGAGGCTCCATACGCAGTATTTT. Translated: CASSPTGTTRLHTQYF. The full variable domain, in which reference TRBV9 and TRBJ2-3 provide the parts outside the CDR3, is DSGVTQTPKHLITATGQRVTLRCSPRSGDLSVYWYQQSLDQGLQFLIQYYNGEERAKGNILERFSAQQFPDLHSELNLSSLELGDSALYFCASSPTGTTRLHTQYFGPGTRLTVL.